The 10 T cell receptor beta chains below come from one sample, sequenced in a study of shared clonotypes between healthy human individuals. Here immunoSEQ multiplex PCR was the method, and the copy in TCRdb shows in-frame clones only, minus some. The sample holds more than 2,000,000 clones; roughly 92% are singletons and the top ten take roughly 0.14%. Sequencing input: naive CD4+ T cells sorted from blood. Subset reported: CD45RA+ positively selected. The source of these receptors is a young man in good health.

The chain employs TRBV25-1 and TRBJ1-3; D is undetermined. The CDR3 is 14 amino acids. Germline V gene lookup returns CDR1 MGHDK and CDR2 SYGVNS. Deletions cut 3 bases from V and 0 bases from J, with 6 bases between. The CDR3 nucleotides are TGTGCCAGCAGTGATTCGGGCTCTGGAAACACCATATATTTT. It translates to CASSDSGSGNTIYF.

The rearrangement joins TRBV11-2 to TRBJ1-2, with 8 bases identical to TRBD1. This CDR3 has 16 amino acids. CDR1 is SGHAT and CDR2 is FQNNGV in the germline V gene. V shed 5 bases and J 4 bases; nucleotides not matched to a gene: 12. Here the CDR3 reads CASSQGAGTPPYGYTF. In DNA form, the CDR3 reads TGTGCCAGCAGCCAGGGGGCGGGAACGCCACCCTATGGCTACACCTTC.

Written as DNA, the CDR3 is TGTGCCAGCAGCTCGCAGGGGGCTAATTCTGGGGCCAACGTCCTGACTTTC. This sequence encodes CASSSQGANSGANVLTF. V and J are TRBV5-4 and TRBJ2-6, with 8 bases that match TRBD1. J lost 1 base, V lost 3 bases, and 6 bases had no gene match. The germline CDR1 and CDR2 sequences are SGHNT and YYREEE (reference sequence). The CDR3 extends over 17 amino acids.

The V gene is TRBV19, the J gene TRBJ1-2; maybe TRBD1 (5 bases). CDR1 LNHDA and CDR2 SQIVND come from the germline V gene (reference sequence). V lost 3 bases to trimming and J lost 7 bases, with 18 bases between them. The CDR3 covers 15 residues. The CDR3 bases are TGTGCCAGTAGTATCGGGGACCGGGTTTCTGGTGGCTACACCTTC. Translated: CASSIGDRVSGGYTF.

The chain uses TRBV2 and TRBJ1-4; D is unresolved. CDR3 length equals 11 residues. Germline CDR1 SNHLY, CDR2 FYNNEI. The ends were cut back, 7 bases at V and 8 bases at J, with 8 bases in the middle. In DNA form, the CDR3 reads TGTGCCAGCACCGGGGAGGAAAAACTGTTTTTT. Translated: CASTGEEKLFF.

The rearrangement joins TRBV11-2 to TRBJ2-7; 8 bases line up with TRBD1. Trimming cost V 6 bases and J 0 bases; bases outside gene matches: 10. Germline CDR1 and CDR2: SGHAT and FQNNGV. The length of the CDR3 is 16 residues. The chain's CDR3 is CASRPVGTGGSYEQYF. CDR3 nucleotides: TGTGCCAGCAGACCCGTCGGGACAGGTGGCTCCTACGAGCAGTACTTC.

V and J are TRBV5-4 and TRBJ1-5; 7 positions agree with TRBD1. J lost 2 bases, V lost 0 bases, and 2 bases had no gene match. Germline loops: CDR1 SGHNT, CDR2 YYREEE (reference sequence). The CDR3 contains 15 residues. For the CDR3, the DNA is TGTGCCAGCAGCTTGGATCAGGGGGGCAATCAGCCCCAGCATTTT. The encoded protein is CASSLDQGGNQPQHF.

This clone was seen a single time. The DNA for the CDR3 is TGTGCCATCAGGCCCTCGGACGGCTACGAGCAGTACTTC. Translating it yields CAIRPSDGYEQYF. This chain connects TRBV10-3 to TRBJ2-7; no definite D call. The CDR3 extends over 13 amino acids. Trimming cost V 6 bases and J 3 bases, with 12 bases left between them. Germline V CDR1 and CDR2: ENHRY, SYGVKD.

The V and J genes are TRBV2 and TRBJ2-1; either TRBD1 or TRBD2 may fit D (6 bases each). CDR1 SNHLY and CDR2 FYNNEI come from the germline V gene. V lost 3 bases and J lost 4, with 16 bases in between. CDR3 length: 16 residues. The CDR3 DNA sequence: TGTGCCAGCAGTGACCTGGGCAGGGGAGGTTACAATGAGCAGTTCTTC. The encoded protein is CASSDLGRGGYNEQFF.

This rearrangement joins TRBV11-2 to TRBJ2-1; TRBD1 is a possible D gene (6 bases). V shed 2 bases and J shed 5 bases, with 13 bases lying between them. This CDR3 has 15 residues. Germline CDR1 is SGHAT and CDR2 is FQNNGV. CDR3 in DNA: TGTGCCAGCAGCTTACTGGGGGCCCTGAACAATGAGCAGTTCTTC. It translates to CASSLLGALNNEQFF.